The sequence of this T cell receptor beta chain was determined in a study of blood T cell repertoires in COVID-19. Study-wide background: Donors in the United States, Italy and Spain gave samples during acute or convalescent COVID-19. T cells, B-cell-depleted T cells, or PBMCs provided the cDNA or gDNA that served as material.

In the authors' methods: Cell counts per sample came from amplifying reference gene primers. TCRdb's copy holds only in-frame clones and misses some; the assay was immunoSEQ multiplex PCR. V and J calls and clone size are copied from that table; D and trimming were computed from the DNA. The sample carries over 250,000 clones, about 85% recorded once. From germline, CDR1 is KGHSH and CDR2 LQKENI. CDR3 length: 14 residues. V lost 4 bases and J 8 bases, leaving 16 bases between the germline ends. The chain carries TRBV18 and TRBJ2-3; a weak D match, TRBD2 (6 bases). This sequence was found in a human donor in a cohort sampled during active COVID-19. Sequenced material: peripheral blood. The CDR3 nucleotides read TGTGCCAGCTCACGCGGGATGAATGGCGGTACGCAGTATTTT. As protein: CASSRGMNGGTQYF.